This section outlines one TCR beta chain sequence together with its context. The source of the sample is a study of blood T cell repertoires in COVID-19. Overall study context: Samples came from the United States, Italy and Spain, spanning acute and convalescent COVID-19. T cells, B-cell-depleted T cells, or PBMCs provided the cDNA or gDNA that served as material.

In Seattle, patients joined the study during active infection and were tracked longitudinally. As processed by the authors: Amplifying reference gene primers gave estimates of nucleated cell counts. Here immunoSEQ multiplex PCR was the method, and the copy in TCRdb shows in-frame clones only, minus some. That table gives V, J and clone size, and the DNA gave D and trimming. The table records tens of thousands of clones, around 92% of them present only once. With 4 bases removed from V and 0 bases from J, the gap between germline ends came to 6 bases. This CDR3 contains 14 residues. Per the germline V gene, CDR1 is LNHDA and CDR2 is SQIVND (reference sequence).

The gene calls are TRBV19 and TRBJ2-2; D is perhaps TRBD2 (6 bases). The origin of this receptor is a woman in her sixties or seventies with COVID-19, enrolled during active disease. Sequencing was carried out using peripheral blood. The CDR3 loop reads CASSTGANTGELFF. CDR3 nucleotides: TGTGCCAGTAGTACGGGGGCGAACACCGGGGAGCTGTTTTTT.